This T cell receptor beta chain was sequenced in a study of T-cell memory formation after mild COVID-19. Study-level background: In these data, TCR clusters were largely donor specific.

After 5'RACE with constant-segment primers, TCR alpha and TCR beta cDNA libraries carrying sample barcodes and UMIs were obtained. TCRdb re-analysed the 5' RACE reads in MiXCR, keeping a single row per CDR3 protein. This sample has almost 350,000 distinct CDR3 sequences, with 20% to 25% found just once. V shed 6 bases and J shed 0 bases, with 18 bases lying between them. Germline V gene data show CDR1 as MDHEN and CDR2 as SYDVKM. The CDR3 totals 16 residues. The sequence was obtained from a man between 18 and 35 years old who had mild COVID-19 (a few samples of this study predate the infection). Cell type and time point are not known. Sequencing was carried out using PBMCs or a T cell subset sorted from them (not recorded which). The chain carries TRBV28 and TRBJ2-7; possible D gene TRBD2, 5 bases. CDR3 sequence reads: CASRGEGANNSYEQYV. CDR3 sequence (DNA): TGTGCCAGCAGGGGTGAGGGTGCCAACAACTCCTACGAGCAGTACGTC.